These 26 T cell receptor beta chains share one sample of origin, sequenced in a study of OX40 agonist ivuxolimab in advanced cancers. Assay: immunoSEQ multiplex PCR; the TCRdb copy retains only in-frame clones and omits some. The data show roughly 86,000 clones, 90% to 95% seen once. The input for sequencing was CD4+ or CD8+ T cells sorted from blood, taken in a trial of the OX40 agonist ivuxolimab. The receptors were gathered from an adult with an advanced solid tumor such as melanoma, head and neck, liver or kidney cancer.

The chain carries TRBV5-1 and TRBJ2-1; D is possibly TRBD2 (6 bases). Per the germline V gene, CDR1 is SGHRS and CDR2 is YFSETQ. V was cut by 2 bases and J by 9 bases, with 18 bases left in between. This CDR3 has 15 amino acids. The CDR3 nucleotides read TGCGCCAGCAGCTTATTGACGGGGGATTTTGGTGAGCAGTTCTTC. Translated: CASSLLTGDFGEQFF.

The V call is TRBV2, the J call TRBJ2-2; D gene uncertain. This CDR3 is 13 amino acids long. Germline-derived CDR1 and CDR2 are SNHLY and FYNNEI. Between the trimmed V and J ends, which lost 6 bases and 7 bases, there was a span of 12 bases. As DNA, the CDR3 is TGTGCCAGCAGGAATAGGGCCGTCGGGGAGCTGTTTTTT. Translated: CASRNRAVGELFF.

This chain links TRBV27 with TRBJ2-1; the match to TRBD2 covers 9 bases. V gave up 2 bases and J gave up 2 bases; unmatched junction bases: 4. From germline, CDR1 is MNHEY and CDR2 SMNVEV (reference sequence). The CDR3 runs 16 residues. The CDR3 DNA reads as TGTGCCAGCAGTTTAACCCCTAGCGGGGCCTACAATGAGCAGTTCTTC. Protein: CASSLTPSGAYNEQFF.

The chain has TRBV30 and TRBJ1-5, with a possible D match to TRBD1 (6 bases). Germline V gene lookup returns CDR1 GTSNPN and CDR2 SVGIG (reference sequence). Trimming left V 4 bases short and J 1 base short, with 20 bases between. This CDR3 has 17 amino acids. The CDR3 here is CAWTLAGDGRSNQPQHF. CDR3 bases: TGTGCCTGGACTTTAGCAGGGGATGGTAGGAGCAATCAGCCCCAGCATTTT.

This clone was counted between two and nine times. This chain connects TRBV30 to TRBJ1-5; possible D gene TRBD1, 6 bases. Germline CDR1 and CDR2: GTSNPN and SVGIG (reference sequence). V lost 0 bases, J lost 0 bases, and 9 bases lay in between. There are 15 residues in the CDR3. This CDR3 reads CAWSVQGHSNQPQHF. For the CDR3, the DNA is TGTGCCTGGAGTGTACAGGGACATAGCAATCAGCCCCAGCATTTT.

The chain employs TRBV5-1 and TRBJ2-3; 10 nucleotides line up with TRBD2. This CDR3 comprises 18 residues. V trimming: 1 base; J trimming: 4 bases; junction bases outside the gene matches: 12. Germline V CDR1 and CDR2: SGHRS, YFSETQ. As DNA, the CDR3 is TGCGCCAGCAGCTTGCCCCAGTTAGCGGGAGGAGGAGCAGATACGCAGTATTTT. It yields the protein CASSLPQLAGGGADTQYF.

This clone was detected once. CDR3 region: CATAPGTTRYEQYF. For the CDR3, the DNA is TGTGCCACAGCCCCGGGGACAACCCGCTACGAGCAGTACTTC. J is TRBJ2-7 and V is TRBV27, with D possibly TRBD1 on 6 matching bases. V lost 10 bases and J lost 3, with 19 bases in between. The CDR3 has 14 amino acids. CDR1 MNHEY and CDR2 SMNVEV come from the germline V gene (reference sequence).

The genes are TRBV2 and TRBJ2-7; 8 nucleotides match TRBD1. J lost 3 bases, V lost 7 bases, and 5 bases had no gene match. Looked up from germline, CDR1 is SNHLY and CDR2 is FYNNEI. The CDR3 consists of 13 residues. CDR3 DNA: TGTGCCAGCAACGGACAGGGACTCTACGAGCAGTACTTC. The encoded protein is CASNGQGLYEQYF.

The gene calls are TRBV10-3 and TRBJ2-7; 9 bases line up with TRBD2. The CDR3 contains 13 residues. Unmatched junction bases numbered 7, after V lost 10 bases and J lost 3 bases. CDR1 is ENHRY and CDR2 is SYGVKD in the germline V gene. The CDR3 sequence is CATIGGRDYEQYF. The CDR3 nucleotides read TGTGCCACGATCGGCGGGAGGGACTACGAGCAGTACTTC.

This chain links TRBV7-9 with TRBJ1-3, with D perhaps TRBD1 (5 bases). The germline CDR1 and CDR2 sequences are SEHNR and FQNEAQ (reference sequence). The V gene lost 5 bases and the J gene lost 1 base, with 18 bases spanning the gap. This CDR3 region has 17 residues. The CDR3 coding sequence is TGTGCCAGCAGCGAAGGGGACGGGCAACCTTCTGGAAACACCATATATTTT. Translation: CASSEGDGQPSGNTIYF.

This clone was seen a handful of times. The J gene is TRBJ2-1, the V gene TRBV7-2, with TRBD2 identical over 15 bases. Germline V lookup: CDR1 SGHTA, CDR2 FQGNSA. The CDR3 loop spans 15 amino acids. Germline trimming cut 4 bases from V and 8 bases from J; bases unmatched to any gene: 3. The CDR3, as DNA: TGTGCCAGCAGCTCCCGGACTAGCGGGAGGGATGAGCAGTTCTTC. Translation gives CASSSRTSGRDEQFF.

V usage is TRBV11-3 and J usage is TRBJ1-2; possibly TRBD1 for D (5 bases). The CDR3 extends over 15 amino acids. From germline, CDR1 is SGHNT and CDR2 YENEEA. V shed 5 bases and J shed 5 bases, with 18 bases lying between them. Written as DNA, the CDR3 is TGTGCCAGCAGCCCCCGGGGGGTGGCGCAATATGGCTACACCTTC. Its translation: CASSPRGVAQYGYTF.

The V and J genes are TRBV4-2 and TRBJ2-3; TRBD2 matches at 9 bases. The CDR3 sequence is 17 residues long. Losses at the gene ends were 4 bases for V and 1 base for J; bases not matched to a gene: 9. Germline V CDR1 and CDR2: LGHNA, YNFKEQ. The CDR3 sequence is CASSPAAGGTRTDTQYF. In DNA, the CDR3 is TGTGCCAGCAGCCCCGCGGCGGGAGGGACGCGCACAGATACGCAGTATTTT.

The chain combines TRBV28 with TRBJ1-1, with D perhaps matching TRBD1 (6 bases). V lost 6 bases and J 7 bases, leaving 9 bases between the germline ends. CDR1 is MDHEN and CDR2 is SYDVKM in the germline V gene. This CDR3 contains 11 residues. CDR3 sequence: CASRTGIEAFF. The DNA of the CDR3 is TGTGCCAGCAGAACAGGGATTGAAGCTTTCTTT.

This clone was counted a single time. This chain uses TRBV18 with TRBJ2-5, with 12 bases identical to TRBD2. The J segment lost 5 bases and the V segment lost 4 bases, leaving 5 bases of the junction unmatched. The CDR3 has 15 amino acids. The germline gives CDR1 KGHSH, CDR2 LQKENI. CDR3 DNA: TGTGCCAGCTCACGACTAGCGGGAGATCGGGAGACCCAGTACTTC. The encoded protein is CASSRLAGDRETQYF. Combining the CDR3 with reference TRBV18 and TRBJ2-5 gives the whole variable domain NAGVMQNPRHLVRRRGQEARLRCSPMKGHSHVYWYRQLPEEGLKFMVYLQKENIIDESGMPKERFSAEFPKEGPSILRIQQVVRGDSAAYFCASSRLAGDRETQYFGPGTRLLVL.

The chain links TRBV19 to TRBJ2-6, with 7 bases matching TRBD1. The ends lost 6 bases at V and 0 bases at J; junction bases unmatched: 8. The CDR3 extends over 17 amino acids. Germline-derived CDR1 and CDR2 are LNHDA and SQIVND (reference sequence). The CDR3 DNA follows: TGTGCCAGTAGATCGGACAGGAGCATCTCTGGGGCCAACGTCCTGACTTTC. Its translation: CASRSDRSISGANVLTF.

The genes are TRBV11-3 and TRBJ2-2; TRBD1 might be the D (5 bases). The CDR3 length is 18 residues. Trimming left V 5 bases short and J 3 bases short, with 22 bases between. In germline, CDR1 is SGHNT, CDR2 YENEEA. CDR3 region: CASSHSLWQGSHTGELFF. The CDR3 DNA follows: TGTGCCAGCAGCCACTCACTTTGGCAGGGATCCCACACCGGGGAGCTGTTTTTT.

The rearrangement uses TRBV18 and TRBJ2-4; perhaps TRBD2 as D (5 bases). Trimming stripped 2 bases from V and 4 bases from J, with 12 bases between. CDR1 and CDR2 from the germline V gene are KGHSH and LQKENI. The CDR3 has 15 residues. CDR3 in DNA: TGTGCCAGCTCACCAGCTACATGGGAGAAAAACATTCAGTACTTC. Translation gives CASSPATWEKNIQYF.

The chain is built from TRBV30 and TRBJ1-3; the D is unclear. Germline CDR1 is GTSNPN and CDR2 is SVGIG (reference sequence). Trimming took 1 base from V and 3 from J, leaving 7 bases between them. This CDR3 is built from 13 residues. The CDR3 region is CAWSGQHGNTIYF. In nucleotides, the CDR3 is TGTGCCTGGAGTGGACAACATGGAAACACCATATATTTT.

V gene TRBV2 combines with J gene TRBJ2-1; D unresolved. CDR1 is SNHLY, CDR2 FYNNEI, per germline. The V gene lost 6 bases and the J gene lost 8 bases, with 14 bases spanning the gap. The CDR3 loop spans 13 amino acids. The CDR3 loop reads CASSVRTTDEQFF. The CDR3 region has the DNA TGTGCCAGCAGCGTCCGGACCACGGATGAGCAGTTCTTC.

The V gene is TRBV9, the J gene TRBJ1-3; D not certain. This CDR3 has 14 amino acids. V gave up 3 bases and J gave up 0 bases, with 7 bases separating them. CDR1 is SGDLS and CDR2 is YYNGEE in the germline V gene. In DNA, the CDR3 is TGTGCCAGCAGCGCCAGTGGCTCTGGAAACACCATATATTTT. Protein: CASSASGSGNTIYF.

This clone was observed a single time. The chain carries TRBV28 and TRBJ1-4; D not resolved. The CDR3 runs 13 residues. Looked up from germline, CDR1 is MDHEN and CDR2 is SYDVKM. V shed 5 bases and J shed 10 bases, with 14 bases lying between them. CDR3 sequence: CASSEQDYGKLFF. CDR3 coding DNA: TGTGCCAGCAGTGAGCAGGACTATGGAAAACTGTTTTTT.

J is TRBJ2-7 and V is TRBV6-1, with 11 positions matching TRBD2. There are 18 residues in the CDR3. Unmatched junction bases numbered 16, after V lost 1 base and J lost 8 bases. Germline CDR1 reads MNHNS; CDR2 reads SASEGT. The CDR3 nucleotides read TGTGCCAGCAGTGAAGACAGGCTAGGCACTAGCGGGAGAACCCAGCAGTACTTC. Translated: CASSEDRLGTSGRTQQYF.

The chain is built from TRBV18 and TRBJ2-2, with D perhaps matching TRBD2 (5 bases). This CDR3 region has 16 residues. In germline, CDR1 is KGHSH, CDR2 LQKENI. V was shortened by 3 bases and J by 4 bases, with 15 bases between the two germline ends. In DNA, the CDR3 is TGTGCCAGCTCACCGGCCGGGAAACTAGTCACCGGGGAGCTGTTTTTT. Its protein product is CASSPAGKLVTGELFF. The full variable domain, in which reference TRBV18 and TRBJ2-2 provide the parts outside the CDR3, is NAGVMQNPRHLVRRRGQEARLRCSPMKGHSHVYWYRQLPEEGLKFMVYLQKENIIDESGMPKERFSAEFPKEGPSILRIQQVVRGDSAAYFCASSPAGKLVTGELFFGEGSRLTVL.

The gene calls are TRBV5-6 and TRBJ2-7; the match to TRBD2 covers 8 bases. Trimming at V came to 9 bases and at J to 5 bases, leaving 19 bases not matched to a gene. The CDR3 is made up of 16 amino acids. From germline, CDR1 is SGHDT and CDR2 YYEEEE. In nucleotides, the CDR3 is TGTGCCACCATCTTCCTCGTGGGGCTAGCGGGCCACGAGCAGTACTTC. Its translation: CATIFLVGLAGHEQYF.

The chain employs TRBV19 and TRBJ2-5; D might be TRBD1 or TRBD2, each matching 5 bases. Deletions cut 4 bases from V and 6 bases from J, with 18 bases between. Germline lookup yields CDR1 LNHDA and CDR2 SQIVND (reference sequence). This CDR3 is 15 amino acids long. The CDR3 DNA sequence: TGTGCCAGTAGTACTTACCGGGACGTTGGAAAGACCCAGTACTTC. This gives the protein CASSTYRDVGKTQYF.